The next 15 T cell receptor beta chains were all read from a single sample in a study of blood T cells in healthy people across ages. A sample-barcoded 5' primer and a J-beta primer mix were used in a second PCR of about 7 to 12 cycles. TCRdb independently ran MiXCR on the 5' RACE reads; one entry per CDR3 protein. The sample contains hundreds of thousands of distinct CDR3 sequences, under 30% of which appear only once. Material: blood. The receptor set was obtained from a woman of 80 years or more in good health.

The rearrangement joins TRBV11-2 to TRBJ1-1, with TRBD1 matching over 8 bases. The CDR3 runs to 16 residues. The V gene's germline CDR1 is SGHAT and CDR2 FQNNGV. Trimming at V came to 0 bases and at J to 5 bases, leaving 8 bases not matched to a gene. CDR3 loop: CASSLDLGTGRTEAFF. CDR3 coding DNA: TGTGCCAGCAGCTTAGATCTTGGGACAGGTCGGACTGAAGCTTTCTTT.

In this sample, this clonotype turned up many times. The rearrangement uses TRBV20-1 and TRBJ1-5; perhaps TRBD1 as D (6 bases). Trimming stripped 3 bases from V and 3 bases from J, with 9 bases between. CDR3 length: 13 amino acids. CDR1 DFQATT and CDR2 SNEGSKA come from the germline V gene (reference sequence). DNA for the CDR3: TGCAGTGCTAGTAGGGGGGCCAATCAGCCCCAGCATTTT. Its translation: CSASRGANQPQHF.

About this clonotype: A read error is possible here, since a much larger clone lies one base away. The chain joins TRBV5-6 to TRBJ1-2, with D perhaps TRBD1 (5 bases). Germline V gene sequence: CDR1 SGHDT, CDR2 YYEEEE. CDR3 size: 12 residues. The CDR3 coding sequence is TGTGCCAGCAGGGGGGTATCCTATGGCCACACCTTC. Its translation is CASRGVSYGHTF.

This clonotype was detected a few times. V is TRBV18 and J is TRBJ2-3, with D possibly called TRBD1 or TRBD2 (6 bases each). V shed 1 base and J shed 2 bases, with 10 bases lying between them. The CDR3 has 15 residues. Germline V lookup: CDR1 KGHSH, CDR2 LQKENI. Here the CDR3 reads CASSPRGATTDTQYF. The CDR3 DNA follows: TGTGCCAGCTCACCACGGGGGGCCACCACAGATACGCAGTATTTT.

The sample holds many counts of this clonotype. The V and J genes are TRBV12-3 or TRBV12-4 and TRBJ1-5, with D uncertain. The CDR3 length is 15 residues. Trimming left V 3 bases short and J 7 bases short, with 16 bases between. CDR3 residues: CASSFDPGRGQPQHF. The CDR3 nucleotides read TGTGCCAGCAGTTTCGACCCTGGGCGAGGCCAGCCCCAGCATTTT.

The sample holds many counts of this clonotype. This chain uses TRBV29-1 with TRBJ1-1; tentatively, D is TRBD1 (5 bases). CDR1 is SQVTM, CDR2 ANQGSEA, per germline. This CDR3 has 13 amino acids. Trimming removed 7 bases from V and 0 bases from J, with 12 bases in between. This CDR3 reads CSGGDRVNTEAFF. Here the CDR3 DNA reads TGCAGCGGGGGGGACCGGGTGAACACTGAAGCTTTCTTT.

The chain has TRBV4-1 and TRBJ1-5, with D unclear. The CDR3 loop spans 15 amino acids. Germline V CDR1 and CDR2: MGHRA, YSYEKL. V was shortened by 4 bases and J by 6 bases, with 16 bases between the two germline ends. In DNA form, the CDR3 reads TGCGCCAGCAGCCCGCCGGACCTTCGGAGTCAGCCCCAGCATTTT. Translated, it gives CASSPPDLRSQPQHF.

This clonotype was observed many times. The chain's CDR3 is CASTKQGPTYEQYF. Here the CDR3 DNA reads TGCGCCAGCACTAAACAGGGGCCCACCTACGAGCAGTACTTC. The rearrangement uses TRBV5-1 and TRBJ2-7; 7 bases agree with TRBD1. From germline, CDR1 is SGHRS and CDR2 YFSETQ. V trimming: 6 bases; J trimming: 2 bases; junction bases outside the gene matches: 8. This CDR3 contains 14 residues.

The genes are TRBV20-1 and TRBJ2-7, with a possible D match to TRBD1 (6 bases). Germline V lookup: CDR1 DFQATT, CDR2 SNEGSKA (reference sequence). The V gene lost 7 bases and the J gene lost 6 bases, with 16 bases spanning the gap. CDR3 length: 12 amino acids. The CDR3 region is CSVLQGHAEQYF. The CDR3 region has the DNA TGCAGTGTTCTACAGGGTCACGCCGAGCAGTACTTC.

The chain employs TRBV6-1 and TRBJ2-2, with a weak D call TRBD2 (5 bases). The CDR3 covers 13 residues. Germline values: CDR1 MNHNS, CDR2 SASEGT. The ends were cut back, 6 bases at V and 6 bases at J, with 11 bases in the middle. The CDR3 protein is CASRERDPGELFF. The CDR3 DNA sequence: TGTGCCAGCAGGGAGAGGGATCCCGGGGAGCTGTTTTTT.

This clonotype was detected many times. The chain links TRBV11-2 to TRBJ2-4; D remains unclear. Germline CDR1 is SGHAT and CDR2 is FQNNGV. This CDR3 region has 18 residues. V dropped 1 base and J dropped 0 bases, with 16 bases sitting between them. This CDR3 is CASSLVSLTELAKNIQYF. CDR3 DNA sequence: TGTGCCAGCAGCTTAGTATCGCTGACGGAACTAGCCAAAAACATTCAGTACTTC.

This clonotype was observed at least ten times. The chain combines TRBV12-3 or TRBV12-4 with TRBJ2-3, with 9 positions matching TRBD2. The CDR3 runs to 15 residues. Trimming at V came to 0 bases and at J to 9 bases, leaving 7 bases not matched to a gene. The CDR3 nucleotides read TGTGCCAGCAGTTTAGCGGTTGGCGGGGGGGTCACGCAGTATTTT. Encoded protein: CASSLAVGGGVTQYF.

About this clonotype itself: Since a much larger clone is just one base distant, this may be a read error. V usage is TRBV18 and J usage is TRBJ2-5; the D is unclear. Germline CDR1 KGHSH, CDR2 LQKENI. This CDR3 has 14 residues. The ends were cut back, 2 bases at V and 1 base at J, with 8 bases in the middle. The CDR3 reads CASSPTELQETQYF. Here the CDR3 DNA reads TGTGCCAGCTCACCAACGGAGCTCCAAGAGACCCAGTACTTC.

Notes on this clonotype: A read error is possible here, since a much larger clone lies one base away. The chain combines TRBV5-1 with TRBJ2-6, with D possibly matching TRBD1 (5 bases). The CDR3 covers 16 residues. Germline CDR1 is SGHRS and CDR2 is YFSETQ. CDR3 sequence: CASSLAGFSGANVRTF. The CDR3 DNA reads TGCGCCAGCAGCTTGGCAGGGTTCTCTGGGGCCAACGTCCGGACTTTC.

This clonotype appeared many times. The genes are TRBV28 and TRBJ2-1; 7 nucleotides align to TRBD2. The CDR3 loop spans 15 amino acids. Germline V gives CDR1 MDHEN, CDR2 SYDVKM. V shed 3 bases and J 6 bases; nucleotides not matched to a gene: 8. The CDR3 region is CASSFSRASGNEQFF. DNA of the CDR3: TGTGCCAGCAGTTTCTCCCGGGCTAGCGGCAATGAGCAGTTCTTC. Complete variable domain (other parts from reference TRBV28 and TRBJ2-1): DVKVTQSSRYLVKRTGEKVFLECVQDMDHENMFWYRQDPGLGLRLIYFSYDVKMKEKGDIPEGYSVSREKKERFSLILESASTNQTSMYLCASSFSRASGNEQFFGPGTRLTVL.